This note documents a single T cell receptor (beta chain) sequence. The source of the sample is a study of Ad26.COV2.S vaccination and SARS-CoV-2 variants. Treatment given: some 20 received Ad26.COV2.S at low or high dose, single or two shots; roughly 5 received placebo; per-sample allocation not given. Day 63 after the first injection of vaccine or placebo was the sampling time. Repertoires were generated with immunoSEQ multiplex PCR, while TCRdb's copy carries only in-frame clones and drops some. The table has approximately 340,000 clones, roughly 84% seen once. V shed 3 bases and J shed 0 bases, with 16 bases lying between them. In germline, CDR1 is LNHDA, CDR2 SQIVND (reference sequence). This CDR3 spans 17 amino acids.

Specimen: peripheral blood, collected in a trial of Ad26.COV2.S vaccine versus placebo. The sequence came from a person between 18 and 65 years old who received the Ad26.COV2.S COVID-19 vaccine or a placebo. The chain joins TRBV19 to TRBJ2-3; D is undetermined. CDR3 loop: CASSIWAAISSTDTQYF. Here the CDR3 DNA reads TGTGCCAGTAGTATCTGGGCAGCCATCTCTAGCACAGATACGCAGTATTTT.